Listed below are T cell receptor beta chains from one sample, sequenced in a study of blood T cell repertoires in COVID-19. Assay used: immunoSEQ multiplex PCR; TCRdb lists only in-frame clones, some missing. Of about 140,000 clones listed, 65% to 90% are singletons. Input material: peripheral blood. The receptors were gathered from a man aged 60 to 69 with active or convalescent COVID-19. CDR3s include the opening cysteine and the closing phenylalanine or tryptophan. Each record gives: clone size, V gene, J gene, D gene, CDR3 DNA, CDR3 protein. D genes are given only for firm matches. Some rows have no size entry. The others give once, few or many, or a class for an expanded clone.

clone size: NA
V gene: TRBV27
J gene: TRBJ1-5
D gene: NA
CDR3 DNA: TGTGCCAGCAGTTTATTTGGTGGCAGTGATCAGTGGCCTCAGCCCCAGCATTTT
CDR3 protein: CASSLFGGSDQWPQPQHF

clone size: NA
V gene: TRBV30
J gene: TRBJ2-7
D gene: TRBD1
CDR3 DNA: TGTGCCTGGAGTGTACAACAGGGGGCCCACGAGCAGTACTTC
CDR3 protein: CAWSVQQGAHEQYF

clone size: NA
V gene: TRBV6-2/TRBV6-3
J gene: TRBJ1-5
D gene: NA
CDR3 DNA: TGTGCCAGCAGTTACTCGGAGTGGGTTAGCAATCAGCCCCAGCATTTT
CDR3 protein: CASSYSEWVSNQPQHF

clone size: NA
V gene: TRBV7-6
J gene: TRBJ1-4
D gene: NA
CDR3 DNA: TGTGCCAGCAGCTTATTCAGGGGTATATTTGTTACTAATGAAAAACTGTTTTTT
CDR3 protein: CASSLFRGIFVTNEKLFF

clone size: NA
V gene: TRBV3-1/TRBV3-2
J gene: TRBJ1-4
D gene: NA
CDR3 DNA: TGTGCCAGCAGCAGCCTCAGGGATCCTAATGAAAAACTGTTTTTT
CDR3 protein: CASSSLRDPNEKLFF

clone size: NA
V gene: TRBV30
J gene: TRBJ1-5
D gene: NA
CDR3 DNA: TGTGCCTGGAGTCCCCATAGCAATCAGCCCCAGCATTTT
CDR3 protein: CAWSPHSNQPQHF

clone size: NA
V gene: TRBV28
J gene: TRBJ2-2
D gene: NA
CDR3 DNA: TGTGCCAGCACCTATCTCTACGCCGGGGAGCTGTTTTTT
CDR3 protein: CASTYLYAGELFF

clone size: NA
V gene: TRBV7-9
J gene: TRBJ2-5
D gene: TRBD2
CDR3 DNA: TGTGCCAGCAGCACGGGACTAGCGGACGAGACCCAGTACTTC
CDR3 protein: CASSTGLADETQYF

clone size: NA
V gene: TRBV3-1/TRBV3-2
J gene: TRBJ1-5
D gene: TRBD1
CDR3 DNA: TGTGCCAGCAGCCAAGCAATGAGGAAGACAGGGCGTGTAAGCAATCAGCCCCAGCATTTT
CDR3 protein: CASSQAMRKTGRVSNQPQHF

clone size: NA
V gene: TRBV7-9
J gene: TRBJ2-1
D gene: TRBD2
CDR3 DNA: TGTGCCAGCAGCAACATACTAGCGGGAGATTTTTCGGTTAGGTTCTTC
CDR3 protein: CASSNILAGDFSVRFF

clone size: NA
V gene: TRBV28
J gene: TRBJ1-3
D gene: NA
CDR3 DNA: TGTGCCAGCAGGGAAGATCAACCAGGGGGAAACACCATATATTTT
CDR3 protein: CASREDQPGGNTIYF

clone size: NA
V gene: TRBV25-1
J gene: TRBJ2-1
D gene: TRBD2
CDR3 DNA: TGTGCCAGCAAAGGGGTAGCGGGGTCGACCTACAATGAGCAGTTCTTC
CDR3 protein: CASKGVAGSTYNEQFF

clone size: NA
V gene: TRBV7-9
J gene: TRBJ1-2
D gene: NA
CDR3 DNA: TGTGCCAGCAGCATCCAGATTAACTATGGCTACACCTTC
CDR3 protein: CASSIQINYGYTF

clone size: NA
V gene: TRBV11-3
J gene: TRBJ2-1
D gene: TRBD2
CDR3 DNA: TGTGCCAGCAGCCAAAGACCGACTAGCGGGAAAGCGAATGAGCAGTTCTTC
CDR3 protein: CASSQRPTSGKANEQFF

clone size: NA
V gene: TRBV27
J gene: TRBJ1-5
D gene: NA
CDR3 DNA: TGTGCCAGCAGTTTACAGGGGAATCAGCCCCAGCATTTT
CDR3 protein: CASSLQGNQPQHF

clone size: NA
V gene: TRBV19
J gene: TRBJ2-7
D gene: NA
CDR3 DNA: TGTGCCAGTAGTGCACAGGTAGGCGAGCAGTACTTC
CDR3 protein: CASSAQVGEQYF

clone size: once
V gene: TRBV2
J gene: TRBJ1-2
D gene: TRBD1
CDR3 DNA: TGTGCCAGCGTGAGACAGGGGGGCAACTATGGCTACACCTTC
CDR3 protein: CASVRQGGNYGYTF

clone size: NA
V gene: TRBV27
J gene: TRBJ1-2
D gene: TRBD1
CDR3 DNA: TGTGCCAGCAGTGAAGGACAGGGGTTTGGCTACACCTTC
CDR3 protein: CASSEGQGFGYTF

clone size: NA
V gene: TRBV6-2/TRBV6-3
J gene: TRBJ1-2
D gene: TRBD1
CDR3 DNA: TGTGCCAGCAGTCAAAAACGGGACAGCAATTTCTATGGCTACACCTTC
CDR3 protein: CASSQKRDSNFYGYTF

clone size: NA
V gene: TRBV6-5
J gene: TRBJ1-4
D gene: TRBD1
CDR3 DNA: TGTGCCAGCAGTAGGACAGGCCCAACTAATGAAAAACTGTTTTTT
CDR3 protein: CASSRTGPTNEKLFF

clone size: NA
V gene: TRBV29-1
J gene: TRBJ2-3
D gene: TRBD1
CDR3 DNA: TGCAGCGTCGGTTATAGGACAGGGGGGGTTACAGATACGCAGTATTTT
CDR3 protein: CSVGYRTGGVTDTQYF

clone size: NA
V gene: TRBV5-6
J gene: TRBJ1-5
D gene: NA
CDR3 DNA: TGTGCCAGCAGCTTGTGGGGAAGAGGGATCCGGCCCCAGCATTTT
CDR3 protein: CASSLWGRGIRPQHF

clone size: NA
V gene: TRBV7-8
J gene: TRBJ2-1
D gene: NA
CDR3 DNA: TGTGCCAGCAGCTTAGCTTTCGGTGTTCCCTACAATGAGCAGTTCTTC
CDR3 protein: CASSLAFGVPYNEQFF

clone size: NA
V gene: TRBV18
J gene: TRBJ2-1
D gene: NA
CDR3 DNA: TGTGCCAGCTCACCACCGAAGCGACCGGTCTACAATGAGCAGTTCTTC
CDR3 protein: CASSPPKRPVYNEQFF

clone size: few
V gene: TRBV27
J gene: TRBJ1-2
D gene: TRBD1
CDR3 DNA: TGTGCCAGCAGTTTATCGGCCTCCGGGACAGGTAACTATGGCTACACCTTC
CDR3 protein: CASSLSASGTGNYGYTF

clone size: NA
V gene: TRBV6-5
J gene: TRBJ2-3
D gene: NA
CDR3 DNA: TGTGCCAGCAGTTACTCCCGGCCGGAGGATACGCAGTATTTT
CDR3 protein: CASSYSRPEDTQYF

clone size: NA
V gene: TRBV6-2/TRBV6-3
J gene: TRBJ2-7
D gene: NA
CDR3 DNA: TGTGCCAGCAGTTACGTAGGAGGCGAGCAGTACTTC
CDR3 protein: CASSYVGGEQYF

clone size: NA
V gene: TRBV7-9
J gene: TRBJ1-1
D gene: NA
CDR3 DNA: TGTGCCAGCAGCTTGGGCCCCGGCGACAGGACCCTTGAAGCTTTCTTT
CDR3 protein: CASSLGPGDRTLEAFF

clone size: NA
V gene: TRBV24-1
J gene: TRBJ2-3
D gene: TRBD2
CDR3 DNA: TGTGCCACCAGTGACCCGACTAGCGGTACAGATACGCAGTATTTT
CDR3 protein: CATSDPTSGTDTQYF

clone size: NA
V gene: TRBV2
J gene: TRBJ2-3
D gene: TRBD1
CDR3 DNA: TGTGCCAGCAGTGCCCCGGGGACAGGGAATTATACGCAGTATTTT
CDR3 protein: CASSAPGTGNYTQYF

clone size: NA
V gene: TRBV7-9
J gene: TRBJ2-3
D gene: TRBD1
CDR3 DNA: TGTGCCAGCAGCCCAACAGGGGGCGCGGCAGATACGCAGTATTTT
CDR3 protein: CASSPTGGAADTQYF

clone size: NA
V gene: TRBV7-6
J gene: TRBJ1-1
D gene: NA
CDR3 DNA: TGTGCCAGCTCGAAGCGAGAGAACACTGAAGCTTTCTTT
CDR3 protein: CASSKRENTEAFF

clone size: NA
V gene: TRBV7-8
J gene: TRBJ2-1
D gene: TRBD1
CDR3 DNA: TGTGCCAGCACCCCTGACAGGGCGGGTGAGCAGTTCTTC
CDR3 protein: CASTPDRAGEQFF

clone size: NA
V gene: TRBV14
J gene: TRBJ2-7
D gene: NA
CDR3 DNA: TGTGCCAGCAGACCCATGGGGCTCAACTACGAGCAGTACTTC
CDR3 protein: CASRPMGLNYEQYF

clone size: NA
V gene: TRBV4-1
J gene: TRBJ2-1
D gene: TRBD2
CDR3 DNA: TGCGCCAGCAGCCAAGACCCCCTCGCGGGAGGCCATGAGCAGTTCTTC
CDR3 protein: CASSQDPLAGGHEQFF

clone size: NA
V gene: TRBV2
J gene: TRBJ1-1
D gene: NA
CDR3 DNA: TGTGCCAGCGCCTGGAGCGAGAACACTGAAGCTTTCTTT
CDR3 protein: CASAWSENTEAFF

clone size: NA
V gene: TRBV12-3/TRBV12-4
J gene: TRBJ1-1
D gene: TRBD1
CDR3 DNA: TGTGCCAGCAGCCGACAGGGGAACACTGAAGCTTTCTTT
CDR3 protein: CASSRQGNTEAFF

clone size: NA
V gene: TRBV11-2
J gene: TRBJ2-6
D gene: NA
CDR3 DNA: TGTGCCAGCAGCTTAGTGGCGGGGAGCTCTGGGGCCAACGTCCTGACTTTC
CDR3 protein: CASSLVAGSSGANVLTF

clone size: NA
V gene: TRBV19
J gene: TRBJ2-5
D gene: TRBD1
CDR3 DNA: TGTGCCAGTAGTCCCGAGAAAGGGGGCCTTGGTGAGACCCAGTACTTC
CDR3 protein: CASSPEKGGLGETQYF

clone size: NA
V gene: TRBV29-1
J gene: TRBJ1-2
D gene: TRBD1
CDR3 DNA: TGCAGCGTTGAAACTCGGGACAGGGGTTCGGGCTACACCTTC
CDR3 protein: CSVETRDRGSGYTF

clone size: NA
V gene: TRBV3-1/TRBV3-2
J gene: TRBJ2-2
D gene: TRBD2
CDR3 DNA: TGTGCCAGCAGCCAAGATTACGCTAGCGGGGGGGTTTACACCGGGGAGCTGTTTTTT
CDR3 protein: CASSQDYASGGVYTGELFF

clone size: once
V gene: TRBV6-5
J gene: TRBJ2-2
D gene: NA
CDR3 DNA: TGTGCCAGCAGTTTTACGCTAGCCGTCACCGGGGAGCTGTTTTTT
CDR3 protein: CASSFTLAVTGELFF

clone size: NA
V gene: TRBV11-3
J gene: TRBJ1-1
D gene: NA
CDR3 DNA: TGTGCCAGCAGCTTAGCAGTTGGGGGCCTGGGCACTGAAGCTTTCTTT
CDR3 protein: CASSLAVGGLGTEAFF